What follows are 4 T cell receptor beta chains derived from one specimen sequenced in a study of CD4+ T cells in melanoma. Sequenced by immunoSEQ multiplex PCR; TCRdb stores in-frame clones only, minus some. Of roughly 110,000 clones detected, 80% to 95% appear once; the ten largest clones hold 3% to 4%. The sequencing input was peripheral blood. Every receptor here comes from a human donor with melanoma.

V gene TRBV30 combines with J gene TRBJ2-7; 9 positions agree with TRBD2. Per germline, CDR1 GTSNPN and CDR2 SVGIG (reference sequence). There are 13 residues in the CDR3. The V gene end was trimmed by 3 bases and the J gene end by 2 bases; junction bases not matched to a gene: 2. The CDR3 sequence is CAWRSSGAYEQYF. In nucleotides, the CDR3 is TGTGCCTGGAGATCTAGCGGGGCCTACGAGCAGTACTTC.

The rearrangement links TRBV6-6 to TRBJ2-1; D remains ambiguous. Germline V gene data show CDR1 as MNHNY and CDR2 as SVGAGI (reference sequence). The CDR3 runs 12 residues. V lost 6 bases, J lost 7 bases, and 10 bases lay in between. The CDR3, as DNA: TGTGCCAGCAGCACGAAGGGAAATGAGCAGTTCTTC. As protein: CASSTKGNEQFF.

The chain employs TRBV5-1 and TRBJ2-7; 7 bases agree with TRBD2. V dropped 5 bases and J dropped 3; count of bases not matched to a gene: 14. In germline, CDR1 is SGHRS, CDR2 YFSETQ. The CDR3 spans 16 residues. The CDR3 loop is CASRDINRGSSYEQYF. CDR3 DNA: TGCGCCAGCAGAGATATAAACCGCGGGAGTAGCTACGAGCAGTACTTC.

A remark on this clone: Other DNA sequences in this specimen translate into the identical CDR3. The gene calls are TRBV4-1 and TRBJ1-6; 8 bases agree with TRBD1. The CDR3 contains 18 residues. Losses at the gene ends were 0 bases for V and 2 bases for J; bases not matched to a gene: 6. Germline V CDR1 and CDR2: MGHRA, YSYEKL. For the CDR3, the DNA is TGCGCCAGCAGCCAAGATCCCGGACAGGGCACCTATAATTCACCCCTCCACTTT. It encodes CASSQDPGQGTYNSPLHF.